Listed here are 22 T cell receptor beta chains from one sample, sequenced in a study of blood T cells in healthy people across ages. A second PCR of 7 to 11 cycles used a sample-barcoded 5' primer and a J-beta primer mix. TCRdb used MiXCR to reprocess the 5' RACE reads, holding one entry per CDR3 protein. The data contain some 1.1 million distinct CDR3 sequences, roughly two fifths of them singletons. Sequenced sample: blood. These receptors all come from a man younger than 30 in good health.

The chain combines TRBV6-5 with TRBJ2-1; a weak D match, TRBD2 (5 bases). V dropped 6 bases and J dropped 9 bases, with 15 bases sitting between them. Germline assignment: CDR1 MNHEY and CDR2 SVGAGI. The CDR3 covers 13 residues. CDR3 in amino acids: CASSPGLPGEQFF. The CDR3, as DNA: TGTGCCAGCAGCCCCGGACTCCCCGGTGAGCAGTTCTTC.

This clonotype was picked up a small number of times. V gene TRBV2 combines with J gene TRBJ1-2, with TRBD1 identical over 9 bases. With 5 bases clipped from V and 11 bases from J, the junction kept 3 bases outside the gene matches. The CDR3 extends over 11 amino acids. Germline assignment: CDR1 SNHLY and CDR2 FYNNEI. The CDR3 here is CASSMTGGYTF. As DNA, the CDR3 is TGTGCCAGCAGTATGACAGGGGGTTACACCTTC.

In this sample, this clonotype turned up a few times. V gene TRBV4-1 combines with J gene TRBJ2-3; maybe TRBD2 (6 bases). Per germline, CDR1 MGHRA and CDR2 YSYEKL. V was shortened by 0 bases and J by 3 bases, with 16 bases between the two germline ends. The CDR3 has 17 amino acids. Here the CDR3 DNA reads TGCGCCAGCAGCCAAGATGTGTCTAGCGTAGGTACAGATACGCAGTATTTT. Translating gives CASSQDVSSVGTDTQYF.

The DNA of the CDR3 is TGTGCCAGCAGTTTAGGACGCTGGGACATCGATGCAACTAATGAAAAACTGTTTTTT. This sequence encodes CASSLGRWDIDATNEKLFF. V usage is TRBV28 and J usage is TRBJ1-4; a weak D match, TRBD1 (6 bases). Germline loops: CDR1 MDHEN, CDR2 SYDVKM. The CDR3 extends over 19 amino acids. V was trimmed by 2 bases and J by 0 bases, leaving 19 bases between them.

The chain recombines TRBV6-5 with TRBJ1-2; D gene unclear. Germline CDR1 MNHEY, CDR2 SVGAGI. The CDR3 loop spans 12 amino acids. V lost 8 bases to trimming and J lost 4 bases, with 11 bases between them. CDR3 protein: CASSGRLYGYTF. The DNA of the CDR3 is TGTGCCAGCTCGGGGAGACTCTATGGCTACACCTTC.

The V call is TRBV5-1, the J call TRBJ2-3, with unresolved D. CDR1 is SGHRS, CDR2 YFSETQ, per germline. The CDR3 has 16 amino acids. With 0 bases removed from V and 4 bases from J, the gap between germline ends came to 15 bases. The chain's CDR3 is CASSLAGGQNPDTQYF. CDR3 nucleotide sequence: TGCGCCAGCAGCTTGGCCGGTGGGCAAAACCCAGATACGCAGTATTTT.

In its sample, this clonotype was seen a few times. The chain carries TRBV12-5 and TRBJ2-1; 8 bases align to TRBD2. The CDR3 extends over 21 amino acids. Per germline, CDR1 LGHNT and CDR2 FRNRAP. Trimming at V came to 0 bases and at J to 0 bases, leaving 16 bases not matched to a gene. CDR3 bases: TGTGCTAGTGGTTTGGTACAGGTAGCGGGGCGATTTGCCAGCTCCTACAATGAGCAGTTCTTC. Translation: CASGLVQVAGRFASSYNEQFF.

The gene calls are TRBV7-9 and TRBJ2-1, with D hard to call. The CDR3 has 15 amino acids. In germline, CDR1 is SEHNR, CDR2 FQNEAQ (reference sequence). V lost 6 bases and J lost 9, with 21 bases in between. The CDR3 protein is CASSDVSLGASEQFF. CDR3 DNA sequence: TGTGCCAGCAGTGACGTATCCCTAGGCGCAAGTGAGCAGTTCTTC.

This clonotype was seen a handful of times. CDR3 nucleotides: TGTGCCAGCAGTTACGGGGAGTCTAACTATGGCTACACCTTC. Its translation is CASSYGESNYGYTF. The J gene is TRBJ1-2, the V gene TRBV6-5; no definite D call. Trimming left V 2 bases short and J 0 bases short, with 7 bases between. Looked up from germline, CDR1 is MNHEY and CDR2 is SVGAGI. The CDR3 totals 14 residues.

The chain links TRBV28 to TRBJ2-5, with D perhaps matching TRBD1 or TRBD2 (6 bases each). Germline V CDR1 and CDR2: MDHEN, SYDVKM. V was shortened by 7 bases and J by 1 base, with 16 bases between the two germline ends. The CDR3 runs to 15 residues. The CDR3 region is CASISFPGAQETQYF. CDR3 coding DNA: TGTGCCAGCATTTCGTTTCCGGGGGCCCAAGAGACCCAGTACTTC.

The chain has TRBV4-1 and TRBJ1-6, with unresolved D. Per the germline V gene, CDR1 is MGHRA and CDR2 is YSYEKL. V dropped 2 bases and J dropped 9 bases, with 8 bases sitting between them. This CDR3 spans 13 amino acids. The DNA of the CDR3 is TGCGCCAGCAGCCAATTGGAGGGTTCACCCCTCCACTTT. It translates to CASSQLEGSPLHF.

This clonotype was detected a few times. The chain links TRBV28 to TRBJ1-2; D gene uncertain. The CDR3 has 12 residues. Trimming stripped 8 bases from V and 0 bases from J, with 7 bases between. Germline V CDR1 and CDR2: MDHEN, SYDVKM. The DNA for the CDR3 is TGTGCCAGCGTGGGCACTAACTATGGCTACACCTTC. It codes for CASVGTNYGYTF.

The table lists this clonotype with a count of one. The chain employs TRBV7-2 and TRBJ1-3, with TRBD1 as a possible D gene (6 bases). Looked up from germline, CDR1 is SGHTA and CDR2 is FQGNSA. The CDR3 loop spans 17 amino acids. Deletions cut 4 bases from V and 0 bases from J, with 16 bases between. CDR3 in DNA: TGTGCCAGCAGCTCCGGCCGACAGGTTGCCTCTGGAAACACCATATATTTT. Its translation is CASSSGRQVASGNTIYF.

This clonotype was seen only a few times. The V gene is TRBV7-2, the J gene TRBJ1-2, with D unclear. Germline CDR1 is SGHTA and CDR2 is FQGNSA. CDR3 length: 13 amino acids. Trimming left V 9 bases short and J 7 bases short, with 18 bases between. This chain's CDR3 is CASNNEWLAGYTF. CDR3 in DNA: TGTGCCAGTAACAACGAGTGGCTGGCTGGCTACACCTTC.

The J gene is TRBJ1-1, the V gene TRBV12-3 or TRBV12-4, with 8 bases aligning to TRBD1. V was clipped by 4 bases and J by 1 base; unmatched bases: 2. This CDR3 region has 14 residues. The CDR3 bases are TGTGCCAGCAGTTGGGACAGGACGAACACTGAAGCTTTCTTT. Translated, it gives CASSWDRTNTEAFF.

Ten or more counts support this clonotype. This sequence joins TRBV20-1 and TRBJ1-1; D not resolved. Germline lookup yields CDR1 DFQATT and CDR2 SNEGSKA (reference sequence). The CDR3 has 11 residues. The V end was cut by 0 bases, the J end by 9 bases, with 8 bases between. The CDR3 region is CSARDTPQAFF. DNA of the CDR3: TGCAGTGCTAGAGATACGCCCCAAGCTTTCTTT.

This clonotype occurred a few times. The gene calls are TRBV28 and TRBJ2-5, with D tentatively TRBD1 (6 bases). Germline CDR1 is MDHEN and CDR2 is SYDVKM. The ends were cut back, 7 bases at V and 11 bases at J, with 29 bases in the middle. The CDR3 spans 16 residues. DNA for the CDR3: TGTGCCAGCATGAGGGGGATGAGTGTGGCCGACAATGAGCAGTACTTC. Translating it yields CASMRGMSVADNEQYF. The full variable domain, in which reference TRBV28 and TRBJ2-5 provide the parts outside the CDR3, is DVKVTQSSRYLVKRTGEKVFLECVQDMDHENMFWYRQDPGLGLRLIYFSYDVKMKEKGDIPEGYSVSREKKERFSLILESASTNQTSMYLCASMRGMSVADNEQYFGPGTRLLVL.

This clonotype was picked up one time. Possible read error: a much larger clone is one base away. The CDR3 protein is CASSQRGGTEAYGYTF. CDR3 DNA sequence: TGCGCCAGCAGCCAGAGGGGAGGGACAGAAGCCTATGGCTACACCTTC. The chain employs TRBV4-3 and TRBJ1-2, with 7 bases aligning to TRBD1. This CDR3 spans 16 amino acids. The junction had 11 bases not matched to a gene; V was cut back by 3 bases and J by 4 bases. Germline CDR1 LGHNA, CDR2 YSLEER.

The J gene is TRBJ2-5, the V gene TRBV4-3, with D unresolved. Trimming took off 0 bases at V and 11 bases at J, with 16 bases between the two ends. Germline V CDR1 and CDR2: LGHNA, YSLEER. CDR3 size: 14 residues. The CDR3 spells CASSQDTASNEQYF. The CDR3 region has the DNA TGCGCCAGCAGCCAAGATACAGCATCCAATGAGCAGTACTTC.

This clonotype was seen ten or more times. The J gene is TRBJ1-1, the V gene TRBV12-3 or TRBV12-4, with D possibly matching TRBD1 (6 bases). Between the trimmed V and J ends, which lost 5 bases and 1 base, there was a span of 11 bases. This CDR3 spans 14 amino acids. The chain's CDR3 is CASSDDRPNTEAFF. In DNA, the CDR3 is TGTGCCAGCAGTGATGACAGGCCGAACACTGAAGCTTTCTTT.

This chain uses TRBV4-2 with TRBJ1-1; 9 bases are shared with TRBD1. V trimming: 1 base; J trimming: 0 bases; junction bases outside the gene matches: 0. Germline V CDR1 and CDR2: LGHNA, YNFKEQ. This CDR3 has 15 amino acids. CDR3 DNA sequence: TGTGCCAGCAGCCAAGGGGACAGGGTGAACACTGAAGCTTTCTTT. Protein sequence: CASSQGDRVNTEAFF.

This rearrangement joins TRBV15 to TRBJ1-1; D is unclear. The germline V and J ends were trimmed by 1 base and 1 base, with 10 bases remaining between them. Germline CDR1 LNHNV, CDR2 YYDKDF (reference sequence). The CDR3 runs 15 residues. The CDR3 nucleotides read TGTGCCACCAGCAGAGGATTAGGTCGGAACACTGAAGCTTTCTTT. Its protein product is CATSRGLGRNTEAFF.